These T cell receptor beta chains were read from a single sample in a study of blood T cell repertoires in COVID-19. TCRdb's copy holds only in-frame clones and misses some; the assay was immunoSEQ multiplex PCR. The data hold around 50,000 clones, with roughly 90% observed a single time. Sequenced: peripheral blood. Receptor source: a human donor in a cohort sampled during active COVID-19. Both conserved end residues are part of each CDR3. The D gene is left open where the match is weak. Size values are once, few and many counts, or a class for expanded clones, and some rows have none.

j_gene | v_gene | abundance | d_gene | CDR3aa | CDR3nt
TRBJ2-3 | TRBV3-1/TRBV3-2 | - | TRBD2 | CASSYHSGGFTDTQYF | TGTGCCAGCAGCTACCATAGCGGGGGGTTCACAGATACGCAGTATTTT
TRBJ2-3 | TRBV7-9 | - | TRBD2 | CASSLDGLAGGTDTQYF | TGTGCCAGCAGCTTAGATGGGCTAGCGGGGGGCACAGATACGCAGTATTTT
TRBJ2-7 | TRBV29-1 | - | TRBD1 | CSVGSTGNEQYF | TGCAGCGTTGGGTCGACAGGGAACGAGCAGTACTTC
TRBJ2-3 | TRBV7-9 | - | TRBD2 | CASSHTLAGAATQYF | TGTGCCAGCAGCCACACACTAGCGGGGGCTGCTACGCAGTATTTT
TRBJ2-3 | TRBV7-3 | - | - | CASSTPQEDTQYF | TGTGCCAGCAGCACCCCCCAGGAAGATACGCAGTATTTT
TRBJ2-7 | TRBV5-1 | - | TRBD2 | CASSLKIAGGPEQYF | TGCGCCAGCAGCTTGAAAATAGCGGGCGGACCCGAGCAGTACTTC
TRBJ2-7 | TRBV13 | - | TRBD2 | CASSPRLAGGPNLGYEQYF | TGTGCCAGCAGCCCTAGACTAGCGGGAGGGCCTAATTTGGGTTACGAGCAGTACTTC
TRBJ2-3 | TRBV7-2 | - | TRBD2 | CASSPPGLAGGPDTQYF | TGTGCCAGCAGCCCTCCGGGACTAGCGGGAGGGCCAGATACGCAGTATTTT
TRBJ1-1 | TRBV18 | - | TRBD1 | CASSQQGMNTEAFF | TGTGCCAGCTCTCAACAGGGGATGAACACTGAAGCTTTCTTT
TRBJ2-7 | TRBV2 | - | TRBD1 | CASSEQGAREQYF | TGTGCCAGCAGTGAGCAGGGGGCGCGAGAGCAGTACTTC
TRBJ2-7 | TRBV5-6 | - | - | CASSSGSEQYF | TGTGCCAGCAGTTCGGGTAGCGAGCAGTACTTC
TRBJ1-1 | TRBV3-1/TRBV3-2 | - | - | CASSPYREGGYTEAFF | TGTGCCAGCAGCCCCTACAGGGAGGGGGGGTACACTGAAGCTTTCTTT
TRBJ1-6 | TRBV11-2 | few | - | CASSLWGGSSYNSPLHF | TGTGCCAGCAGCCTCTGGGGGGGGAGCTCCTATAATTCACCCCTCCACTTT
TRBJ1-3 | TRBV3-1/TRBV3-2 | - | - | CASSQRGQTLSGNTIYF | TGTGCCAGCAGCCAAAGAGGGCAGACACTTTCTGGAAACACCATATATTTT
TRBJ1-4 | TRBV9 | - | - | CASSATVLNEKLFF | TGTGCCAGCAGCGCGACAGTTCTTAATGAAAAACTGTTTTTT
TRBJ2-6 | TRBV6-2/TRBV6-3 | - | TRBD1 | CASSYLTGQGWANVLTF | TGTGCCAGCAGTTACCTTACCGGACAGGGCTGGGCCAACGTCCTGACTTTC
TRBJ2-2 | TRBV5-4 | - | TRBD2 | CASSMGTSGSLTGELFF | TGTGCCAGCAGCATGGGGACTAGCGGGAGTCTAACCGGGGAGCTGTTTTTT
TRBJ1-3 | TRBV3-1/TRBV3-2 | - | - | CASSLTPGNTIYF | TGTGCCAGCAGCCTAACCCCAGGGAACACCATATATTTT
TRBJ2-7 | TRBV28 | - | - | CASSLLGRGLDEQYF | TGTGCCAGCAGTTTATTGGGCAGGGGCCTTGACGAGCAGTACTTC
TRBJ1-2 | TRBV21-1 | - | - | CASSKALWDSVDGYTF | TGTGCCAGCAGCAAAGCGCTTTGGGACAGTGTCGATGGCTACACCTTC
TRBJ2-5 | TRBV3-1/TRBV3-2 | - | - | CASSQIRGQETQYF | TGTGCCAGCAGCCAGATCAGGGGCCAAGAGACCCAGTACTTC
TRBJ2-3 | TRBV7-9 | - | - | CASSSPGMGTDTQYF | TGTGCCAGCAGCTCTCCGGGGATGGGCACAGATACGCAGTATTTT
TRBJ2-2 | TRBV6-5 | - | - | CASSYSKLGELFF | TGTGCCAGCAGTTACTCTAAATTGGGGGAGCTGTTTTTT
TRBJ1-4 | TRBV29-1 | - | TRBD1 | CSVGPGPGGNEKLFF | TGCAGCGTTGGCCCAGGTCCAGGGGGGAATGAAAAACTGTTTTTT
TRBJ2-7 | TRBV6-1 | few | TRBD1 | CASSDRDSSYEQYF | TGTGCCAGCAGTGACCGGGACAGCTCCTACGAGCAGTACTTC
TRBJ1-5 | TRBV6-2/TRBV6-3 | - | - | CASNPGRANQPQHF | TGTGCCAGCAACCCAGGGCGGGCTAATCAGCCCCAGCATTTT
TRBJ2-7 | TRBV5-1 | - | TRBD1 | CASSFHRGSYEQYF | TGCGCCAGCAGCTTTCACAGGGGCTCCTACGAGCAGTACTTC
TRBJ2-5 | TRBV2 | - | - | CASSVERSLRETQYF | TGTGCCAGCAGTGTCGAGCGGAGTCTTCGCGAGACCCAGTACTTC